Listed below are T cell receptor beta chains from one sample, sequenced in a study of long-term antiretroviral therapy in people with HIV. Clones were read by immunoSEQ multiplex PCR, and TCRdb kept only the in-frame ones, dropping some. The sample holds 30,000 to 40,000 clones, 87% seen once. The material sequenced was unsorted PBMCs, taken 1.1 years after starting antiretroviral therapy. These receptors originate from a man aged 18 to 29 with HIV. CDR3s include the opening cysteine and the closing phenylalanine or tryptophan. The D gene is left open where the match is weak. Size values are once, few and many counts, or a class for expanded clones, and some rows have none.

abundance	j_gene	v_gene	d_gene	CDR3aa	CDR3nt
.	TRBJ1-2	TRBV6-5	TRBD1	CASRQGADYGYTF	TGTGCCAGTCGACAGGGGGCTGACTATGGCTACACCTTC
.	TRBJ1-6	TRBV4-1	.	CASSHLGRGPQNSPLHF	TGCGCCAGCAGCCATTTGGGAAGGGGACCACAAAATTCACCCCTCCACTTT
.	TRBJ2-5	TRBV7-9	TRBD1	CASSPGTGIQETQYF	TGTGCCAGCAGCCCCGGGACAGGGATTCAAGAGACCCAGTACTTC
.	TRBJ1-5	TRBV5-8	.	CASSLYQDNQPQHF	TGTGCCAGCAGCTTGTACCAGGATAATCAGCCCCAGCATTTT
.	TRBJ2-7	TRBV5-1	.	CASRTVGRSSYEQYF	TGCGCCAGCAGAACCGTAGGTAGGAGCTCCTACGAGCAGTACTTC
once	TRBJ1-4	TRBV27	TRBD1	CASSYGTGNEKLFF	TGTGCCAGCAGTTACGGGACAGGGAACGAAAAACTGTTTTTT
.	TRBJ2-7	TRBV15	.	CATSRVREAYYEQYF	TGTGCCACCAGCAGAGTAAGGGAGGCTTACTACGAGCAGTACTTC
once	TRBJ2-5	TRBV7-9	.	CASSLVPETQYF	TGTGCCAGCAGTCTGGTGCCAGAGACCCAGTACTTC
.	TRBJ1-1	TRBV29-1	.	CSVASGWGMNTEAFF	TGCAGCGTTGCCTCCGGGTGGGGCATGAACACTGAAGCTTTCTTT
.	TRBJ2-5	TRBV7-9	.	CASSPRDQETQYF	TGTGCCAGCAGCCCAAGAGATCAAGAGACCCAGTACTTC
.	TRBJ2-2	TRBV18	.	CASSPGRSGLFF	TGTGCCAGCTCACCAGGGAGATCGGGGCTGTTTTTT
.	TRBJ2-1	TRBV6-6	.	CASSARSGNEQFF	TGTGCCAGCAGTGCCCGTAGCGGCAATGAGCAGTTCTTC
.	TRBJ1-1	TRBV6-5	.	CASSSPRAGENTEAFF	TGTGCCAGCAGTTCCCCGCGGGCGGGAGAGAACACTGAAGCTTTCTTT
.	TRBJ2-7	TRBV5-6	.	CASTIRHGGSYEQYF	TGTGCCAGCACCATCCGACATGGCGGCTCCTACGAGCAGTACTTC
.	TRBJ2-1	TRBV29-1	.	CSVENWGDNEQFF	TGCAGCGTTGAAAATTGGGGAGACAATGAGCAGTTCTTC
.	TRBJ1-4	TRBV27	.	CASRPTENEKLFF	TGTGCCAGCAGACCGACCGAGAATGAAAAACTGTTTTTT
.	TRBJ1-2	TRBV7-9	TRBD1	CASRADRDSGGYTF	TGTGCCAGCCGAGCGGACAGGGATTCGGGTGGCTACACCTTC
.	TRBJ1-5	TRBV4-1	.	CASSGTGSPRVSNQPQHF	TGCGCCAGCAGCGGAACAGGGTCTCCTCGAGTTAGCAATCAGCCCCAGCATTTT
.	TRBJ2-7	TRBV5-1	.	CASSRSPASGYEQYF	TGCGCCAGCAGTCGGTCCCCCGCCTCGGGCTACGAGCAGTACTTC
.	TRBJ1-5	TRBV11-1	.	CASSLGSCHAGSPNQPQHF	TGTGCCAGCAGCTTAGGATCCTGCCACGCGGGGTCCCCTAATCAGCCCCAGCATTTT
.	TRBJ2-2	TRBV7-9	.	CASTSTGRVHTGELFF	TGTGCCAGCACCAGCACCGGCAGGGTACACACCGGGGAGCTGTTTTTT
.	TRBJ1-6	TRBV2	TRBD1	CASSGDGTDNSPLHF	TGTGCCAGCAGTGGAGATGGGACAGATAATTCACCCCTCCACTTT
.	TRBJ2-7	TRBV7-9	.	CASSSSTSPYEQYF	TGTGCCAGCAGCTCCTCAACGTCCCCCTACGAGCAGTACTTC
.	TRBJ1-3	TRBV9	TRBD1	CASSVGDRAYGNTIYF	TGTGCCAGCAGCGTAGGGGACAGGGCATATGGAAACACCATATATTTT
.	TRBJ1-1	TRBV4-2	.	CASSQEGRLYTEAFF	TGTGCCAGCAGCCAAGAGGGGCGGTTATACACTGAAGCTTTCTTT
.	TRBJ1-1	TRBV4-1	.	CASSQGGPSNTEAFF	TGCGCCAGCAGCCAGGGGGGACCGTCGAACACTGAAGCTTTCTTT
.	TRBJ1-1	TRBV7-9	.	CASSLAGGGNTEAFF	TGTGCCAGCAGCTTAGCCGGGGGGGGGAACACTGAAGCTTTCTTT
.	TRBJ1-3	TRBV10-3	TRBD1	CAISQGVGNSGNTIYF	TGTGCCATCAGTCAGGGGGTTGGAAACTCTGGAAACACCATATATTTT
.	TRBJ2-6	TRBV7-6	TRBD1	CASSENQGAGANVLTF	TGTGCCAGCAGCGAAAACCAGGGGGCCGGGGCCAACGTCCTGACTTTC
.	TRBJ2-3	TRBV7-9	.	CASIIGVPDTQYF	TGTGCCAGCATTATCGGGGTTCCAGATACGCAGTATTTT
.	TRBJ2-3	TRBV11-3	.	CASSLGSLTDTQYF	TGTGCCAGCAGCTTAGGAAGTCTCACAGATACGCAGTATTTT
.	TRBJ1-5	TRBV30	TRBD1	CAWSGTGPGPQHF	TGTGCCTGGAGTGGGACAGGGCCTGGGCCCCAGCATTTT
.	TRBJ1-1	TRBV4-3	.	CASSPSWPRRNTEAFF	TGCGCCAGCAGCCCCTCATGGCCGAGACGGAACACTGAAGCTTTCTTT
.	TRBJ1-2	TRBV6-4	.	CASSEGGNPTSYTF	TGTGCCAGCAGTGAGGGAGGGAATCCTACGAGCTACACCTTC
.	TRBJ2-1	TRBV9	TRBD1	CASSVEGAWAYNEQFF	TGTGCCAGCAGCGTAGAGGGGGCATGGGCCTACAATGAGCAGTTCTTC
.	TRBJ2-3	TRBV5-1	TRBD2	CASSSSGMGPDTQYF	TGCGCCAGCAGCTCGAGCGGGATGGGACCAGATACGCAGTATTTT
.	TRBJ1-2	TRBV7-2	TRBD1	CASSRQGASYGYTF	TGTGCCAGCAGTCGACAGGGGGCAAGCTACGGCTACACCTTC
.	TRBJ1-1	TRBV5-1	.	CASSLGAADTEAFF	TGCGCCAGCAGCTTAGGGGCGGCGGACACTGAAGCTTTCTTT
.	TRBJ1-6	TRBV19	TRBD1	CASSIDRVESPLHF	TGTGCCAGTAGTATTGACAGGGTGGAATCACCCCTCCACTTT
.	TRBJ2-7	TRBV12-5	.	CASGQVSSYEQYF	TGTGCTAGTGGACAGGTCAGCTCCTACGAGCAGTACTTC
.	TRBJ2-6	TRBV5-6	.	CASSPGNSGANVLTF	TGTGCCAGCAGCCCCGGGAACTCTGGGGCCAACGTCCTGACTTTC
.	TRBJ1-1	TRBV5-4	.	CASRSPMDATEAFF	TGTGCCAGCAGGTCGCCCATGGATGCCACTGAAGCTTTCTTT
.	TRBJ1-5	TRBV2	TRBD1	CASSLTSYRGGNQPQHF	TGTGCCAGCAGCCTCACCAGTTACAGGGGTGGCAATCAGCCCCAGCATTTT
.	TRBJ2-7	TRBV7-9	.	CASSWGQTGYEQYF	TGTGCCAGCAGCTGGGGGCAGACTGGTTACGAGCAGTACTTC
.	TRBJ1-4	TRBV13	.	CASSRVREKLFF	TGTGCCAGCAGCAGGGTGCGTGAAAAACTGTTTTTT
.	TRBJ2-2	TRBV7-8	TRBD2	CASSLGTSGPGGEATGELFF	TGTGCCAGCAGCCTTGGGACTAGCGGCCCAGGGGGTGAGGCCACCGGGGAGCTGTTTTTT
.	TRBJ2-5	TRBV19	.	CASSGAGAQETQYF	TGTGCCAGTAGTGGGGCGGGGGCGCAAGAGACCCAGTACTTC
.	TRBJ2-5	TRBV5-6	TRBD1	CASSLRADRVKYQETQYF	TGTGCCAGCAGCTTGAGGGCCGACAGGGTAAAGTACCAAGAGACCCAGTACTTC
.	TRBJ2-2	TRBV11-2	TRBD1	CASSSGQGDTGELFF	TGTGCCAGCAGCTCCGGACAGGGGGACACCGGGGAGCTGTTTTTT
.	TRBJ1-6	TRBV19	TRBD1	CASSRDSDNSPLHF	TGTGCCAGTAGCCGGGACAGCGATAATTCACCCCTCCACTTT
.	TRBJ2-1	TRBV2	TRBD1	CASSATGSVYNEQFF	TGTGCCAGCAGTGCGACAGGGTCGGTCTACAATGAGCAGTTCTTC
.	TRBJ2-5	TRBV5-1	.	CASSVRSSETQYF	TGCGCCAGCAGCGTCCGCTCCTCGGAGACCCAGTACTTC
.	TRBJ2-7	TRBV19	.	CASSETGYTYEQYF	TGTGCCAGTAGTGAGACGGGGTATACCTACGAGCAGTACTTC
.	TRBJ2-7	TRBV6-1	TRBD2	CASTETSGSYEQYF	TGTGCCAGCACCGAGACTAGCGGATCCTACGAGCAGTACTTC
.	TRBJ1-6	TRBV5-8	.	CASSSLSSYNSPLHF	TGTGCCAGCTCTTCACTAAGCTCCTATAATTCACCCCTCCACTTT
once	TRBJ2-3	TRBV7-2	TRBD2	CASSLAVGRAAADTQYF	TGTGCCAGCAGCTTAGCGGTCGGGAGGGCCGCCGCAGATACGCAGTATTTT
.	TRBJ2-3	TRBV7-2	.	CASSFADDTQYF	TGTGCCAGCAGCTTTGCTGATGATACGCAGTATTTT
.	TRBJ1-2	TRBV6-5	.	CASSYRRGPYGYTF	TGTGCCAGCAGTTACCGTCGGGGCCCCTATGGCTACACCTTC
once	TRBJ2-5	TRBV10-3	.	CAISERGDRPKDTQYF	TGTGCCATCAGTGAGAGGGGAGACCGCCCCAAGGACACCCAGTACTTC
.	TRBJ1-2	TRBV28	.	CASSSDRLLVYGYTF	TGTGCCAGCAGCTCCGACAGGCTGCTCGTCTATGGCTACACCTTC